A selection of T cell receptor beta chains follows, all from one sample in a study of read filtering for tumor transcriptome and immune sequencing. TCRdb reprocessed the reads via MiXCR and lists one record per CDR3 protein. The repertoire holds tens of thousands of distinct CDR3 sequences, with approximately 15% as singletons. Material: a population of CD138-negative cells sorted from bone marrow. Source of these receptors: a donor at least 40 years old with multiple myeloma. Both conserved end residues are part of each CDR3. D genes are given only for firm matches. Size is stated as how often the clone was seen (once, few, many) or a class if it is expanded.

v_gene: TRBV12-3/TRBV12-4; abundance: few; d_gene: .; j_gene: TRBJ1-1; CDR3nt: TGTACCAGCATCCCGTCCGGGACAACAAAGACCCTCGGCACTGAAGCTTTCTTT; CDR3aa: CTSIPSGTTKTLGTEAFF
v_gene: TRBV12-5; abundance: many; d_gene: .; j_gene: TRBJ2-3; CDR3nt: TGTGCTAGTGGTCCGTATACGCAGTATTTT; CDR3aa: CASGPYTQYF
v_gene: TRBV5-1; abundance: many; d_gene: TRBD2; j_gene: TRBJ2-1; CDR3nt: TGCGCCAGCAGCCAACTTCCGGGACTAGCGGGAGTCTGGTACAATGAGCAGTTCTTC; CDR3aa: CASSQLPGLAGVWYNEQFF
v_gene: TRBV29-1; abundance: many; d_gene: .; j_gene: TRBJ2-2; CDR3nt: TGCAGCTGCAAGACTAAAATGAACACCGGGGAGCTGTTTTTT; CDR3aa: CSCKTKMNTGELFF
v_gene: TRBV30; abundance: many; d_gene: TRBD1; j_gene: TRBJ2-7; CDR3nt: TGTGCCTGGATCGAGCCGGGACAGGGCTACGAGCAGTACTTC; CDR3aa: CAWIEPGQGYEQYF
v_gene: TRBV19; abundance: many; d_gene: .; j_gene: TRBJ1-1; CDR3nt: TGTGCCAGTAGTATAGGGACAGTCATGTACACTGAAGCTTTCTTT; CDR3aa: CASSIGTVMYTEAFF
v_gene: TRBV7-2; abundance: many; d_gene: .; j_gene: TRBJ2-1; CDR3nt: TGTGCCAGCAGCTTATTAAGTCTAGCAGCTAAGAATGAGCAGTTCTTC; CDR3aa: CASSLLSLAAKNEQFF
v_gene: TRBV5-6; abundance: many; d_gene: .; j_gene: TRBJ2-3; CDR3nt: TGTGCCAGCAGCTTGGACCCCTCGAGGGCAGATACGCAGTATTTT; CDR3aa: CASSLDPSRADTQYF
v_gene: TRBV12-3/TRBV12-4; abundance: many; d_gene: TRBD2; j_gene: TRBJ2-7; CDR3nt: TGTGCCAGCAGCCTTCTTACTCTAGCGGCCGGGGGAGAGCAGTACTTC; CDR3aa: CASSLLTLAAGGEQYF
v_gene: TRBV29-1; abundance: many; d_gene: .; j_gene: TRBJ2-1; CDR3nt: TGCAGCGTTGATCTCTCGGTAACCTACAATGAGCAGTTCTTC; CDR3aa: CSVDLSVTYNEQFF
v_gene: TRBV7-3; abundance: many; d_gene: .; j_gene: TRBJ1-1; CDR3nt: TGTGCCAGCAGCTTTGAAGCTTTCTTT; CDR3aa: CASSFEAFF
v_gene: TRBV12-3/TRBV12-4; abundance: many; d_gene: .; j_gene: TRBJ2-2; CDR3nt: TGTGCCAGCAACCTTCGAAATGGGGTCGCCGGGGAGCTGTTTTTT; CDR3aa: CASNLRNGVAGELFF
v_gene: TRBV3-2; abundance: many; d_gene: .; j_gene: TRBJ2-1; CDR3nt: TGTGCCAGCAGCCAAGATAGCGGGAGTTACAATGAGCAGTTCTTC; CDR3aa: CASSQDSGSYNEQFF
v_gene: TRBV20-1; abundance: many; d_gene: .; j_gene: TRBJ2-7; CDR3nt: TGCAGTGCGCAGAGAGGACGGGGGCTGGGAAACGAGCAGTACTTC; CDR3aa: CSAQRGRGLGNEQYF
v_gene: TRBV20-1; abundance: many; d_gene: TRBD1; j_gene: TRBJ1-1; CDR3nt: TGCAGTGCGCCACAGGGGGGGGTTACGAACACTGAAGCTTTCTTT; CDR3aa: CSAPQGGVTNTEAFF
v_gene: TRBV24-1; abundance: many; d_gene: .; j_gene: TRBJ2-1; CDR3nt: TGTGCCACCAGTGATTCGCCCGTCAATGAGCAGTTCTTC; CDR3aa: CATSDSPVNEQFF
v_gene: TRBV5-1; abundance: few; d_gene: .; j_gene: TRBJ2-7; CDR3nt: TGCGCCAGCAGCTTGTCGGGACCGACGGAGCAGTACTTC; CDR3aa: CASSLSGPTEQYF
v_gene: TRBV10-1; abundance: many; d_gene: .; j_gene: TRBJ2-1; CDR3nt: TGCGCCAGCAGCCCCGACAGGACCCGCTCCTACAATGAGCAGTTCTTC; CDR3aa: CASSPDRTRSYNEQFF
v_gene: TRBV20-1; abundance: many; d_gene: TRBD1; j_gene: TRBJ1-5; CDR3nt: TGCAGTGCCATTCCCGGGACAGCTATCAATCAGCCCCAGCATTTT; CDR3aa: CSAIPGTAINQPQHF
v_gene: TRBV5-1; abundance: many; d_gene: TRBD1; j_gene: TRBJ2-7; CDR3nt: TGCGCCAGCAGCTCCGGGACAGGGAAAAACGAGCAGTACTTC; CDR3aa: CASSSGTGKNEQYF
v_gene: TRBV20-1; abundance: many; d_gene: TRBD2; j_gene: TRBJ2-1; CDR3nt: TGCAGTGCGATCCCTAGCGGGCTTGAGCAGTTCTTC; CDR3aa: CSAIPSGLEQFF
v_gene: TRBV4-2; abundance: few; d_gene: TRBD2; j_gene: TRBJ2-3; CDR3nt: TGTGCCAGCAGCCAAGATCCTCCTAGCGGGAGTTTGACAGATACGCAGTATTTT; CDR3aa: CASSQDPPSGSLTDTQYF
v_gene: TRBV28; abundance: many; d_gene: .; j_gene: TRBJ2-1; CDR3nt: TGTGCCAGCAGTTTAGGAGGGTACAATGAGCAGTTCTTC; CDR3aa: CASSLGGYNEQFF